This TCR beta chain appears in the sequencing data of a study of T cells in localized non-small cell lung cancer. Study observations and caveats: Longer overall survival was linked to higher blood T cell density. Since sequencing was restricted to only one region of the tumor, intratumor heterogeneity remains a possibility. The highest T cell clonality was in uninvolved adjacent lung, above tumor.

The protocol was immunoSEQ multiplex PCR, while the TCRdb copy is restricted to in-frame clones and leaves out a portion. The repertoire holds some 1,200 clones, with 20% as singletons. V lost 0 bases, J lost 1 base, and 6 bases lay in between. The CDR3 runs to 14 residues. Per germline, CDR1 SGHNT and CDR2 YENEEA. This clone is labeled medium-sized. What it binds is not known. The chain combines TRBV11-3 with TRBJ2-5, with D unresolved. The receptor was isolated from a male donor aged 60 or older with stage I lung adenocarcinoma. The sample in question was normal lung tissue next to the tumor, obtained before any cancer treatment. CDR3 sequence: CASSLESGQETQYF. CDR3 nucleotides: TGTGCCAGCAGCTTAGAGTCAGGCCAAGAGACCCAGTACTTC.